Below, 23 T cell receptor beta chains from the same sample are listed, as sequenced in a study of identical twins. In TCRdb, the 5' RACE reads were re-called with MiXCR into one record per CDR3 protein. The sample contains fewer than 900,000 distinct CDR3 sequences, roughly 20% of which appear only once. The same data also contributed to another study, on T cells expressing NK-cell markers.

Material: PBMCs. The source of these receptors is a woman aged 18-29 years in good health.

This clonotype was detected only a few times. The DNA is left out, because the CDR3 cannot be placed on it with certainty; the CDR3 is given as TCRdb lists it. Here the CDR3 reads CASSSGSSLQPQHF. The gene calls are TRBV2 and TRBJ1-5. Germline-derived CDR1 and CDR2 are SNHLY and FYNNEI. The CDR3 is made up of 14 amino acids, end residues included.

This clonotype was found a few times. The chain combines TRBV20-1 with TRBJ2-7, with D perhaps TRBD1 or TRBD2 (5 bases each). The V and J ends lost 5 bases and 4 bases respectively, with 15 bases between them. Per germline, CDR1 DFQATT and CDR2 SNEGSKA (reference sequence). CDR3 size: 13 residues. This CDR3 reads CSALSGHKYEQYF. Here the CDR3 DNA reads TGCAGTGCTCTAAGCGGACATAAATACGAGCAGTACTTC.

This clonotype was observed a few times. The chain links TRBV12-3 or TRBV12-4 to TRBJ2-1, with TRBD2 as a possible D gene (6 bases). V lost 6 bases to trimming and J lost 12 bases, with 21 bases between them. CDR3 length: 14 residues. As DNA, the CDR3 is TGTGCCAGCAGCCGCGACCGGGACTCCGGAAGGCAGTTCTTC. It codes for CASSRDRDSGRQFF.

Comment on this clonotype: The missing conserved phenylalanine or tryptophan at the end of this CDR3 makes a read error likely. The chain is built from TRBV6-5 and TRBJ2-7; D perhaps matches TRBD2 (5 bases). Germline V CDR1 and CDR2: MNHEY, SVGAGI. The CDR3 sequence is 16 residues long. V gave up 0 bases and J gave up 0 bases, with 12 bases separating them. CDR3 nucleotide sequence: TGTGCCAGCAGTTACTCGAGCGGAATGAGCTCCTACGAGCAGTACCTC. Amino acids: CASSYSSGMSSYEQYL.

This clonotype was detected many times. This chain connects TRBV11-3 to TRBJ1-1; tentatively, D is TRBD1 (5 bases). Between the trimmed V and J ends, which lost 4 bases and 3 bases, there was a span of 24 bases. The germline gives CDR1 SGHNT, CDR2 YENEEA. The CDR3 is 18 residues long. In DNA, the CDR3 is TGTGCCAGCAGCTCCCTGGGGGGGGAGGTCCAGGGACACACTGAAGCTTTCTTT. Its translation: CASSSLGGEVQGHTEAFF.

This clonotype was seen ten or more times. This rearrangement joins TRBV5-5 to TRBJ2-3; the D is unclear. The CDR3 is made up of 14 amino acids. V was clipped by 2 bases and J by 3 bases, with 10 bases between them. The germline V gene encodes CDR1 SGHKS and CDR2 YYEKEE (reference sequence). CDR3 amino acids: CASSFSAETDTQYF. As DNA, the CDR3 is TGTGCCAGCAGCTTCTCGGCGGAGACAGATACGCAGTATTTT.

DNA of the CDR3: TGTGCCAGCAGCCAGGACTCACGAGAGCAGTACTTC. This codes for CASSQDSREQYF. The chain joins TRBV7-2 to TRBJ2-7, with D tentatively TRBD2 (5 bases). The CDR3 runs to 12 residues. Germline-derived CDR1 and CDR2 are SGHTA and FQGNSA. The ends were cut back, 5 bases at V and 7 bases at J, with 12 bases in the middle.

J is TRBJ2-7 and V is TRBV7-9; D gene uncertain. Germline values: CDR1 SEHNR, CDR2 FQNEAQ (reference sequence). With 3 bases removed from V and 4 bases from J, the gap between germline ends came to 10 bases. The length of the CDR3 is 13 residues. The CDR3 is CASSFVHGYEQYF. The CDR3 region has the DNA TGTGCCAGCAGCTTCGTTCACGGGTACGAGCAGTACTTC.

In its sample, this clonotype was seen a few times. The rearrangement links TRBV6-1 to TRBJ1-1, with 9 bases aligning to TRBD1. CDR1 is MNHNS, CDR2 SASEGT, per germline. The CDR3 is 14 residues long. V was clipped by 7 bases and J by 7 bases; unmatched bases: 10. CDR3 sequence: CASTLDRGRGEAFF. The CDR3, as DNA: TGTGCCAGCACCCTGGACAGGGGCAGGGGTGAAGCTTTCTTT.

V is TRBV3-1 and J is TRBJ2-1; D is perhaps TRBD1 (5 bases). CDR3 length: 13 residues. The germline gives CDR1 LGHDT, CDR2 YNNKEL (reference sequence). V was clipped by 3 bases and J by 6 bases, with 9 bases between them. This chain's CDR3 is CASSHGDSNEQFF. In DNA, the CDR3 is TGTGCCAGCAGCCACGGTGACAGCAATGAGCAGTTCTTC.

CDR3 sequence: CASRYQGWSQPQHF. The CDR3, as DNA: TGTGCCAGCAGGTACCAGGGATGGAGTCAGCCCCAGCATTTT. This chain links TRBV27 with TRBJ1-5; a weak D match, TRBD1 (5 bases). The germline CDR1 and CDR2 sequences are MNHEY and SMNVEV (reference sequence). The V gene lost 6 bases and the J gene lost 6 bases, with 15 bases spanning the gap. The CDR3 is 14 amino acids.

This clonotype occurred a few times. The chain recombines TRBV5-1 with TRBJ2-1, with 8 bases identical to TRBD2. V was pared by 3 bases and J by 15 bases, with 11 bases of the junction left unmatched. The germline V gene encodes CDR1 SGHRS and CDR2 YFSETQ. The CDR3 length is 13 residues. The CDR3 nucleotides read TGCGCCAGCAGCTCGGGGGGGCCCCTCCAGTGGTTCTTC. Its protein product is CASSSGGPLQWFF.

V is TRBV5-1 and J is TRBJ2-3, with 11 bases that match TRBD2. V shed 2 bases and J 6 bases; nucleotides not matched to a gene: 8. Germline V gives CDR1 SGHRS, CDR2 YFSETQ. The CDR3 is 16 residues long. In DNA form, the CDR3 reads TGCGCCAGCAGCTTTCCCACTAGCGGGGGCCAGGATACGCAGTATTTT. Translated, it gives CASSFPTSGGQDTQYF. Combining the CDR3 with reference TRBV5-1 and TRBJ2-3 gives the whole variable domain KAGVTQTPRYLIKTRGQQVTLSCSPISGHRSVSWYQQTPGQGLQFLFEYFSETQRNKGNFPGRFSGRQFSNSRSEMNVSTLELGDSALYLCASSFPTSGGQDTQYFGPGTRLTVL.

This clonotype was detected a few times. The chain combines TRBV30 with TRBJ1-1, with 7 bases identical to TRBD1. Germline assignment: CDR1 GTSNPN and CDR2 SVGIG (reference sequence). The CDR3 totals 14 residues. With 7 bases clipped from V and 0 bases from J, the junction kept 8 bases outside the gene matches. In DNA form, the CDR3 reads TGTGCCTCCTACAGGGGAGGCTTGAACACTGAAGCTTTCTTT. Translating it yields CASYRGGLNTEAFF.

This chain uses TRBV12-3 or TRBV12-4 with TRBJ2-5; TRBD1 agrees at 12 bases. The CDR3 length is 15 residues. J was trimmed by 5 bases and V by 6 bases; bases with no gene match: 7. The CDR3 spells CASSSFGTGGETQYF. Here the CDR3 DNA reads TGTGCCAGCAGCTCTTTCGGGACAGGGGGCGAGACCCAGTACTTC.

The rearrangement uses TRBV5-1 and TRBJ2-7; the D gene is possibly TRBD1 (5 bases). Per germline, CDR1 SGHRS and CDR2 YFSETQ. Deletions cut 0 bases from V and 4 bases from J, with 20 bases between. The CDR3 length is 17 residues. CDR3 in amino acids: CASSLAYDGQGGYEQYF. The CDR3 DNA sequence: TGCGCCAGCAGCTTGGCCTACGATGGGCAGGGCGGATACGAGCAGTACTTC.

The chain joins TRBV3-1 to TRBJ2-3; D gene uncertain. The CDR3 spans 13 residues. The V end lost 1 base, the J end lost 4 bases, and 6 bases lay between the germline ends. The V gene's germline CDR1 is LGHDT and CDR2 YNNKEL (reference sequence). CDR3 region: CASSQVNADTQYF. CDR3 DNA sequence: TGTGCCAGCAGCCAAGTGAATGCAGATACGCAGTATTTT.

This clonotype was recorded many times. This chain joins TRBV7-2 and TRBJ2-7, with D tentatively TRBD2 (7 bases). Germline CDR1 and CDR2: SGHTA and FQGNSA. The CDR3 has 15 residues. The V end was cut by 6 bases, the J end by 1 base, with 16 bases between. CDR3 residues: CASSSWGGSSYEQYF. The CDR3 DNA reads as TGTGCCAGCAGTTCCTGGGGGGGCTCTTCCTACGAGCAGTACTTC.

This chain joins TRBV5-1 and TRBJ2-1; 15 nucleotides line up with TRBD2. This CDR3 has 19 residues. V dropped 1 base and J dropped 6; count of bases not matched to a gene: 11. Germline CDR1 reads SGHRS; CDR2 reads YFSETQ. CDR3 sequence reads: CASSLSGWTSGRAANEQFF. In DNA, the CDR3 is TGCGCCAGCAGCTTGTCGGGGTGGACTAGCGGGAGGGCCGCCAATGAGCAGTTCTTC. The full variable domain, its missing parts supplied by reference TRBV5-1 and TRBJ2-1, is KAGVTQTPRYLIKTRGQQVTLSCSPISGHRSVSWYQQTPGQGLQFLFEYFSETQRNKGNFPGRFSGRQFSNSRSEMNVSTLELGDSALYLCASSLSGWTSGRAANEQFFGPGTRLTVL.

This clonotype occurred a few times. The rearrangement uses TRBV3-1 and TRBJ2-1; D is unclear. CDR3 length equals 17 residues. CDR1 LGHDT and CDR2 YNNKEL come from the germline V gene (reference sequence). The V end was cut by 0 bases, the J end by 2 bases, with 14 bases between. The CDR3 sequence is CASSQEGPALPYNEQFF. The CDR3 DNA reads as TGTGCCAGCAGCCAAGAAGGACCGGCTCTGCCCTACAATGAGCAGTTCTTC.

This clonotype was picked up a small number of times. V is TRBV20-1 and J is TRBJ1-5; 10 bases match TRBD1. The CDR3 runs 15 residues. V gave up 5 bases and J gave up 1 base; unmatched junction bases: 5. CDR1 and CDR2 (germline): DFQATT, SNEGSKA (reference sequence). The CDR3 region has the DNA TGCAGTGCTCGACAGGGGGCGGGGAGCAATCAGCCCCAGCATTTT. The encoded protein is CSARQGAGSNQPQHF.

The table lists this clonotype with a few counts. V usage is TRBV4-2 and J usage is TRBJ2-3, with 11 bases lining up with TRBD2. The CDR3 loop spans 16 amino acids. With V trimmed by 4 bases and J by 2 bases, 5 bases remained unmatched. Germline CDR1 is LGHNA and CDR2 is YNFKEQ. The CDR3 loop reads CASSPLLAGDTDTQYF. CDR3 DNA: TGTGCCAGCAGCCCGTTACTAGCGGGAGACACAGATACGCAGTATTTT.

This clonotype was counted a few times. V and J are TRBV7-9 and TRBJ2-1; no firm D call. The CDR3 runs to 11 residues. Germline CDR1 is SEHNR and CDR2 is FQNEAQ (reference sequence). V lost 8 bases to trimming and J lost 4 bases, with 6 bases between them. The CDR3 sequence is CASLRYNEQFF. CDR3 sequence (DNA): TGTGCCAGCCTAAGGTACAATGAGCAGTTCTTC.